These 15 T cell receptor beta chains were all obtained from the same sample, sequenced in a study of control samples from healthy donors and cancer patients. Produced via immunoSEQ multiplex PCR; TCRdb's table is partial and in-frame only. The data show around 70,000 clones, with about nine tenths seen just once and roughly 8.9% held by the top ten. What was sequenced was PBMCs. The source is a woman in her forties or fifties with colorectal cancer.

This clone was seen a handful of times. The chain employs TRBV19 and TRBJ1-1; 7 nucleotides align to TRBD1. Germline V gene sequence: CDR1 LNHDA, CDR2 SQIVND (reference sequence). The CDR3 has 12 amino acids. The J segment lost 6 bases and the V segment lost 2 bases, leaving 0 bases of the junction unmatched. In DNA form, the CDR3 reads TGTGCCAGTAGTATAACAGGGGCTGAAGCTTTCTTT. This translates into CASSITGAEAFF.

This clone was found once. The chain joins TRBV5-1 to TRBJ2-3, with D possibly matching TRBD2 (6 bases). Trimming pared 0 bases from V and 8 bases from J, leaving 22 bases between. Germline V gene sequence: CDR1 SGHRS, CDR2 YFSETQ. There are 17 residues in the CDR3. Here the CDR3 reads CASSLGLSGPRGATQYF. The CDR3 bases are TGCGCCAGCAGCTTGGGACTTAGCGGACCACGGGGTGCTACGCAGTATTTT.

This clone has only a few counts. The chain employs TRBV10-2 and TRBJ2-1; TRBD2 is a possible D gene (6 bases). CDR1 and CDR2 (germline): WSHSY, SAAADI. Between the trimmed V and J ends, which lost 3 bases and 7 bases, there was a span of 7 bases. This CDR3 has 12 amino acids. CDR3 sequence (DNA): TGCGCCAGCAGTGACCGGGGGAATGAGCAGTTCTTC. This sequence encodes CASSDRGNEQFF.

V usage is TRBV18 and J usage is TRBJ1-1; D is undetermined. The V gene lost 3 bases and the J gene lost 1 base, with 12 bases spanning the gap. Germline CDR1 is KGHSH and CDR2 is LQKENI. CDR3 length equals 15 residues. CDR3 amino acids: CASSPAGTRNTEAFF. The CDR3 bases are TGTGCCAGCTCACCCGCGGGAACACGGAACACTGAAGCTTTCTTT.

The V gene is TRBV30, the J gene TRBJ1-2, with a weak D call TRBD1 (5 bases). V lost 0 bases and J lost 4, with 12 bases in between. In germline, CDR1 is GTSNPN, CDR2 SVGIG (reference sequence). The CDR3 is made up of 14 amino acids. In DNA, the CDR3 is TGTGCCTGGAGTGTGTTAGGGACTGGCTATGGCTACACCTTC. Translation: CAWSVLGTGYGYTF.

The chain links TRBV4-3 to TRBJ2-1; 7 positions agree with TRBD2. The V gene end was trimmed by 0 bases and the J gene end by 5 bases; junction bases not matched to a gene: 7. CDR3 length equals 16 residues. Germline V gives CDR1 LGHNA, CDR2 YSLEER. The CDR3, as DNA: TGCGCCAGCAGCCAAGATCGCGGGGGAATAAACAATGAGCAGTTCTTC. Translated, it gives CASSQDRGGINNEQFF.

The V gene is TRBV4-3, the J gene TRBJ1-1; D remains unclear. Germline-derived CDR1 and CDR2 are LGHNA and YSLEER. V shed 0 bases and J shed 0 bases, with 11 bases lying between them. This CDR3 is built from 16 residues. The CDR3 DNA sequence: TGCGCCAGCAGCCAAGACCTAGGGCAAGTGAACACTGAAGCTTTCTTT. Translated, it gives CASSQDLGQVNTEAFF.

The rearrangement joins TRBV3-1 (or the pseudogene TRBV3-2) to TRBJ2-1, with D tentatively TRBD1 (5 bases). Trimming cost V 4 bases and J 7 bases, with 11 bases left between them. Germline V gives CDR1 LGHDT, CDR2 YNNKEL (reference sequence). This CDR3 comprises 13 residues. The chain's CDR3 is CASSRGRVNEQFF. CDR3 sequence (DNA): TGTGCCAGCAGCCGAGGCAGGGTAAATGAGCAGTTCTTC.

The chain links TRBV9 to TRBJ1-1; D may be TRBD1 (5 bases). CDR1 is SGDLS, CDR2 YYNGEE, per germline. The CDR3 loop spans 15 amino acids. V was shortened by 4 bases and J by 4 bases, with 17 bases between the two germline ends. CDR3 nucleotides: TGTGCCAGCAGCCGGGGGAACCCGGACGGCACTGAAGCTTTCTTT. Residues: CASSRGNPDGTEAFF.

The V gene is TRBV24-1, the J gene TRBJ1-2; 7 positions match TRBD1. Losses at the gene ends were 2 bases for V and 8 bases for J; bases not matched to a gene: 7. The CDR3 loop spans 14 amino acids. The germline CDR1 and CDR2 sequences are KGHDR and SFDVKD. The CDR3: CATSDSVTGWGYTF. CDR3 coding DNA: TGTGCCACCAGTGATTCCGTGACAGGGTGGGGCTACACCTTC.

The chain links TRBV7-2 to TRBJ1-3; unclear D gene. Per the germline V gene, CDR1 is SGHTA and CDR2 is FQGNSA. The CDR3 covers 14 residues. V lost 5 bases, J lost 0 bases, and 8 bases lay in between. The CDR3 coding sequence is TGTGCCAGCAGCATAGGAAGCTCTGGAAACACCATATATTTT. Translated: CASSIGSSGNTIYF.

This clone was counted a single time. CDR3: CASSPAGTVSRSGYTF. In nucleotides, the CDR3 is TGTGCCAGCAGCCCCGCCGGGACGGTCTCGAGAAGTGGCTACACCTTC. J is TRBJ1-2 and V is TRBV9; D perhaps matches TRBD1 (5 bases). The V end was cut by 4 bases, the J end by 7 bases, with 23 bases between. The CDR3 length is 16 residues. Germline V gene sequence: CDR1 SGDLS, CDR2 YYNGEE.

The V and J genes are TRBV2 and TRBJ2-1; D might be TRBD1 (5 bases). The CDR3 loop spans 16 amino acids. From germline, CDR1 is SNHLY and CDR2 FYNNEI. V lost 6 bases and J lost 0, with 15 bases in between. The CDR3 loop reads CASSLAQGFSYNEQFF. CDR3 nucleotide sequence: TGTGCCAGCAGCCTCGCGCAGGGCTTCTCCTACAATGAGCAGTTCTTC.

The chain is built from TRBV5-1 and TRBJ2-1; D tentatively reads TRBD1 or TRBD2 (5 bases each). CDR1 and CDR2 (germline): SGHRS, YFSETQ. Trimming stripped 0 bases from V and 7 bases from J, with 17 bases between. CDR3 length: 16 residues. This CDR3 is CASSLVGVVVFNEQFF. DNA of the CDR3: TGCGCCAGCAGCTTGGTGGGGGTCGTGGTCTTTAATGAGCAGTTCTTC.

V is TRBV9 and J is TRBJ1-2; the D gene is possibly TRBD1 (6 bases). From germline, CDR1 is SGDLS and CDR2 YYNGEE. The V and J ends lost 0 bases and 7 bases respectively, with 16 bases between them. The length of the CDR3 is 15 residues. CDR3 sequence (DNA): TGTGCCAGCAGCGTAGGGGGGGGCAGGGGCACTGGCTACACCTTC. Translated: CASSVGGGRGTGYTF.